This TCR beta chain was identified during a study of T cell responses to AZD1222 COVID-19 vaccine. TCRdb's table, derived via immunoSEQ multiplex PCR, lists solely in-frame clones and lacks some. The table lists roughly 90,000 clones, approximately 89% of them singletons. CDR3 length equals 15 residues. Germline values: CDR1 MNHNS, CDR2 SASEGT. The V segment lost 1 base and the J segment 1 base; nucleotides outside the gene matches: 0. The chain carries TRBV6-1 and TRBJ2-2; 7 positions match TRBD1. This TCR derives from an adult who received the AZD1222 COVID-19 vaccine. The source material was peripheral blood, sampled 28 days after the second AZD1222 dose. The CDR3 DNA is TGTGCCAGCAGTGAAGGGACAGGGAACACCGGGGAGCTGTTTTTT. It specifies CASSEGTGNTGELFF.